The clone carrying this T cell receptor (beta chain) was counted only a few times. Time point specified: newly diagnosed GD, antithyroid drugs for less than 3 months. TCR sequences were obtained from RNA taken from PBMCs. Between the trimmed V and J ends, which lost 7 bases and 0 bases, there was a span of 13 bases. Per germline, CDR1 SQVTM and CDR2 ANQGSEA. The CDR3 sequence is 13 residues long. CDR3-region Arm-PCR and iRepertoire HTBI primers produced the TCR beta libraries. TCRdb re-called the multiplex PCR reads with MiXCR, one entry per CDR3 protein. The sample contains 450,000 to 600,000 distinct CDR3 sequences, about 17% of which appear only once. These data originate in a study of regulatory T cells in long-lasting Graves disease. These records were also assigned to another study, of T cells in Graves' hyperthyroidism and ophthalmopathy. As reported in that work: First-round RT-PCR with HTBI primers amplified the TCR CDR3 region.

The receptor was isolated from a man in his forties with Graves disease. The chain carries TRBV29-1 and TRBJ2-7; D uncertain. The sample here was peripheral blood mononuclear cells (PBMCs), taken at new diagnosis, from a patient treated with antithyroid drugs. The CDR3 bases are TGCAGCGCCTTTCGCGGAAGCTCCTACGAGCAGTACTTC. This sequence encodes CSAFRGSSYEQYF.